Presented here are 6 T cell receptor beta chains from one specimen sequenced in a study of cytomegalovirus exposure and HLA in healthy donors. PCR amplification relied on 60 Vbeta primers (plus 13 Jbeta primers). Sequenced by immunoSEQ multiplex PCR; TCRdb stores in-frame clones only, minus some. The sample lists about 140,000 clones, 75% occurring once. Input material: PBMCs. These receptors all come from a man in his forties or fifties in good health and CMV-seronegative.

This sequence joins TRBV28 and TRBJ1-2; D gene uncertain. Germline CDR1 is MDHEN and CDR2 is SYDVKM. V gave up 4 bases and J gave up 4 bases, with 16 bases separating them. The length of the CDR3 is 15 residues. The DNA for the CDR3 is TGTGCCAGCAGTTACCAGGACTTACGAAGCTATGGCTACACCTTC. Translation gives CASSYQDLRSYGYTF.

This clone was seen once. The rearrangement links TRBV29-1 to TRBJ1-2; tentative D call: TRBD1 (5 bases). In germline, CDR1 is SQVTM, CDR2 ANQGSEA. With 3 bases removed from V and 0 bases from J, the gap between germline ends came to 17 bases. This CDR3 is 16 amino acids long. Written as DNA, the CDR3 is TGCAGCGTTGAGAGGCGCGACAGCCTTTCTAACTATGGCTACACCTTC. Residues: CSVERRDSLSNYGYTF. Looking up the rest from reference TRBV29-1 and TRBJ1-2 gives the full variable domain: SAVISQKPSRDICQRGTSLTIQCQVDSQVTMMFWYRQQPGQSLTLIATANQGSEATYESGFVIDKFPISRPNLTFSTLTVSNMSPEDSSIYLCSVERRDSLSNYGYTFGSGTRLTVV.

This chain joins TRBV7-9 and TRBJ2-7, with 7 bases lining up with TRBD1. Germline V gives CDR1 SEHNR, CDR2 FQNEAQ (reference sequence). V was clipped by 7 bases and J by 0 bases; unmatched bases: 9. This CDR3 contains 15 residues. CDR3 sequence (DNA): TGTGCCAGCATGCCCCGGGACAGACTCTCCTACGAGCAGTACTTC. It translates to CASMPRDRLSYEQYF. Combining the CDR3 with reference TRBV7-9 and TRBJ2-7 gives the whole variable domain DTGVSQNPRHKITKRGQNVTFRCDPISEHNRLYWYRQTLGQGPEFLTYFQNEAQLEKSRLLSDRFSAERPKGSFSTLEIQRTEQGDSAMYLCASMPRDRLSYEQYFGPGTRLTVT.

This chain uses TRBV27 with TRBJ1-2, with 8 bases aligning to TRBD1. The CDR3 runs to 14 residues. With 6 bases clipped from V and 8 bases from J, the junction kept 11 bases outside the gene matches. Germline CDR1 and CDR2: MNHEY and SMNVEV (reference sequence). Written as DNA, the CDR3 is TGTGCCAGCAGGTCGATCGGACAGGGACGCGGCTACACCTTC. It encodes CASRSIGQGRGYTF.

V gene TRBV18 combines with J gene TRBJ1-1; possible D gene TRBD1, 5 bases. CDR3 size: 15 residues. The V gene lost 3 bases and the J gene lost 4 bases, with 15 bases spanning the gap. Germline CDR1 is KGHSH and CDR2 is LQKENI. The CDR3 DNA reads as TGTGCCAGCTCACCTATCGGCGGGGACGGCACTGAAGCTTTCTTT. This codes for CASSPIGGDGTEAFF.

The CDR3 region is CASSPRTGVYEQYF. The DNA of the CDR3 is TGTGCCAGCAGCCCTCGGACAGGGGTGTACGAGCAGTACTTC. The chain joins TRBV5-8 to TRBJ2-7; 9 nucleotides align to TRBD1. Trimming removed 4 bases from V and 4 bases from J; junction bases left unmatched: 6. The germline CDR1 and CDR2 sequences are SGHTS and YDEGEE. The CDR3 has 14 amino acids.